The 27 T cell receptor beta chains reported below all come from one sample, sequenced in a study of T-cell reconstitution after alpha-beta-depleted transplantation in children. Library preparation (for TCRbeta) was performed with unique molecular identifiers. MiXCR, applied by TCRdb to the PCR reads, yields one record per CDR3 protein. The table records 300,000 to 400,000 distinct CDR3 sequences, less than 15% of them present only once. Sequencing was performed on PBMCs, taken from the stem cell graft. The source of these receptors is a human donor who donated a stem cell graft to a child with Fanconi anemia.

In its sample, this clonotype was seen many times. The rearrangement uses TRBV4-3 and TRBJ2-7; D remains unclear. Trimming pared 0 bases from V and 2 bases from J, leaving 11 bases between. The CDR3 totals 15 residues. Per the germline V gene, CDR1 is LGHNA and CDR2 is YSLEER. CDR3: CASSQERTSPYEQYF. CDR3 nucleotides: TGCGCCAGCAGCCAAGAGAGGACGTCTCCCTACGAGCAGTACTTC.

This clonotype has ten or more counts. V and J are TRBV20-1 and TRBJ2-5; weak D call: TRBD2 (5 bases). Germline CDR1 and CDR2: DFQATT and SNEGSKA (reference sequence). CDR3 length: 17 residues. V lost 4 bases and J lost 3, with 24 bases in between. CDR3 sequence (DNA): TGCAGTGCTACGGAGGTGAAGGGAAACCAGTGGAAAGAGACCCAGTACTTC. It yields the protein CSATEVKGNQWKETQYF.

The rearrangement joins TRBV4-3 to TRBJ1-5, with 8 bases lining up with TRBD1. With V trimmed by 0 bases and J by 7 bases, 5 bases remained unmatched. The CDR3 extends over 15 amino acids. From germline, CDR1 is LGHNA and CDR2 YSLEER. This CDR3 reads CASSQDRTGNQPQHF. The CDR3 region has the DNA TGCGCCAGCAGCCAAGATCGGACAGGGAACCAGCCCCAGCATTTT.

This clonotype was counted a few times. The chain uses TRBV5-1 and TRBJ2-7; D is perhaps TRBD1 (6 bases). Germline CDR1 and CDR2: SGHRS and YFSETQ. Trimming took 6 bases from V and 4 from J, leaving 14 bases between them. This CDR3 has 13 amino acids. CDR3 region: CASKEGGGYEQYF. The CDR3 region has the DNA TGCGCCAGCAAGGAAGGGGGTGGATACGAGCAGTACTTC. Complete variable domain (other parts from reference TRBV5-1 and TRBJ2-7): KAGVTQTPRYLIKTRGQQVTLSCSPISGHRSVSWYQQTPGQGLQFLFEYFSETQRNKGNFPGRFSGRQFSNSRSEMNVSTLELGDSALYLCASKEGGGYEQYFGPGTRLTVT.

The CDR3 reads CGVSYEQYV. The CDR3 DNA reads TGTGGTGTCTCCTACGAGCAGTACGTC. The chain links TRBV6-1 to TRBJ2-7; D is unclear. The CDR3 covers 9 residues. Germline assignment: CDR1 MNHNS and CDR2 SASEGT.

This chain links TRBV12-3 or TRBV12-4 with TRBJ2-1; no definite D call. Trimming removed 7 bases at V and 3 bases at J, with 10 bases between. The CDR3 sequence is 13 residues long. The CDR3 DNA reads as TGTGCCAGCATGGTGGGGATCTACAATGAGCAGTTCTTC. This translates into CASMVGIYNEQFF.

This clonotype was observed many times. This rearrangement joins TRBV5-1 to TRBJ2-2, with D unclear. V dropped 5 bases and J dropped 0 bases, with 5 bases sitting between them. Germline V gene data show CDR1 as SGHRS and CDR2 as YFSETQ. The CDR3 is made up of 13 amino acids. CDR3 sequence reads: CASRAANTGELFF. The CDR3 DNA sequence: TGCGCCAGCAGGGCGGCGAACACCGGGGAGCTGTTTTTT.

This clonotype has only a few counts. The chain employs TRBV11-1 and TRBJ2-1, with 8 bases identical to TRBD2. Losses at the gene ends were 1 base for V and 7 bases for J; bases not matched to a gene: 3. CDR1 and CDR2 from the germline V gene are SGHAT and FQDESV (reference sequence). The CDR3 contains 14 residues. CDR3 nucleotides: TGTGCCAGCAGCTTAGATAGCGGGGTAAATGAGCAGTTCTTC. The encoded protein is CASSLDSGVNEQFF.

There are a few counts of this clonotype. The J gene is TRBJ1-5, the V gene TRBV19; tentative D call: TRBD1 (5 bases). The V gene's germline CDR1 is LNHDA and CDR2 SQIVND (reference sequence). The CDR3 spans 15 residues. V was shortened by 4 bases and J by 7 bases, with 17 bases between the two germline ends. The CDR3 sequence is CASSSTGTLGQPQHF. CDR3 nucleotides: TGTGCCAGTAGTAGTACAGGCACTTTAGGGCAGCCCCAGCATTTT.

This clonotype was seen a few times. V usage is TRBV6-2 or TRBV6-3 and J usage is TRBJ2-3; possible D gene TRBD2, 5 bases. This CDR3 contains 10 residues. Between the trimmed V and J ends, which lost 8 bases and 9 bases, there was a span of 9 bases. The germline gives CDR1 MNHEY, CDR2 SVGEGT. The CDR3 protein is CASGLFTQYF. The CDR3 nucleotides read TGTGCCAGCGGACTTTTCACGCAGTATTTT.

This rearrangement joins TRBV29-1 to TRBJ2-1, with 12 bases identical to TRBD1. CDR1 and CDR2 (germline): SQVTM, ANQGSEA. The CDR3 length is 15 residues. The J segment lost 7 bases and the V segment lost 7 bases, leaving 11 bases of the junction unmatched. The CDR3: CSGSSGTGGINEQFF. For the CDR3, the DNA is TGCAGCGGATCCTCCGGGACAGGGGGCATAAATGAGCAGTTCTTC.

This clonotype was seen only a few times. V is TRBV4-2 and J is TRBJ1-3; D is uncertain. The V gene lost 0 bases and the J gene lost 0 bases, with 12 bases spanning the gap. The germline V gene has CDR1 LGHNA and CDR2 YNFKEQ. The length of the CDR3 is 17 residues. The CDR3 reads CASSQDMVGFSGNTIYF. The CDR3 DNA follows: TGTGCCAGCAGCCAAGATATGGTAGGGTTCTCTGGAAACACCATATATTTT.

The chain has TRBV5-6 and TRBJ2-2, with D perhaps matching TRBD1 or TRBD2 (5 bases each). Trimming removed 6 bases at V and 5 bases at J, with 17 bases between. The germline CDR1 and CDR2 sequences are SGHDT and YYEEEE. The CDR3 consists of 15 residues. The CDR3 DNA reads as TGTGCCAGCACCTATGTGGGGGTAGGAACCGGGGAGCTGTTTTTT. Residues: CASTYVGVGTGELFF.

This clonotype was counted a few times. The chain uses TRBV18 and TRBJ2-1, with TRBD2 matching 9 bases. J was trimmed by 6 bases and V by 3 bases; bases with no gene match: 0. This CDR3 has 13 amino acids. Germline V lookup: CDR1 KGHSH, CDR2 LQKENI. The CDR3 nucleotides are TGTGCCAGCTCACCGGGACTAGCCAATGAGCAGTTCTTC. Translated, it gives CASSPGLANEQFF.

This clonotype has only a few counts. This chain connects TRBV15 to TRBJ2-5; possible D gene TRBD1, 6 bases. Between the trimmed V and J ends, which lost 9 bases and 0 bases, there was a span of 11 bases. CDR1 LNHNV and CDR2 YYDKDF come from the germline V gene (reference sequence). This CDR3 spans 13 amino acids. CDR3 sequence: CATQRGYQETQYF. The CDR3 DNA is TGTGCCACGCAGAGGGGGTACCAAGAGACCCAGTACTTC.

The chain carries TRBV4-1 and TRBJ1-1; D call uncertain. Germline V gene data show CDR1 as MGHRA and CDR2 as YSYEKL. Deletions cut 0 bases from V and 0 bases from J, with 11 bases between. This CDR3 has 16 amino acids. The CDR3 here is CASSQDQIEMNTEAFF. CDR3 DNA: TGCGCCAGCAGCCAAGATCAAATAGAGATGAACACTGAAGCTTTCTTT.

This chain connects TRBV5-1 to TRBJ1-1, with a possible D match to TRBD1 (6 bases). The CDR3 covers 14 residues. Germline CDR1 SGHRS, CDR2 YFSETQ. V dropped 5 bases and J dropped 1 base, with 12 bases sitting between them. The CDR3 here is CASRWGGGNTEAFF. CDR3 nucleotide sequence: TGCGCCAGCAGATGGGGGGGCGGGAACACTGAAGCTTTCTTT.

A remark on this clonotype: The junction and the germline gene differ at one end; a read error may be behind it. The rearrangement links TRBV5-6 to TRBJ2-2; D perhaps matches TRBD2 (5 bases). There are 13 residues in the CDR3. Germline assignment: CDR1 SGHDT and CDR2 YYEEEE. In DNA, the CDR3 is TGTGCCAGCAGATTGGTTCGGGGCGGGGAGCTGTTTTTT. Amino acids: CASRLVRGGELFF. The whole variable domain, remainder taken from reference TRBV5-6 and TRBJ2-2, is DAGVTQSPTHLIKTRGQQVTLRCSPKSGHDTVSWYQQALGQGPQFIFQYYEEEERQRGNFPDRFSGHQFPNYSSELNVNALLLGDSALYLCASRLVRGGELFFGEGSRLTVL.

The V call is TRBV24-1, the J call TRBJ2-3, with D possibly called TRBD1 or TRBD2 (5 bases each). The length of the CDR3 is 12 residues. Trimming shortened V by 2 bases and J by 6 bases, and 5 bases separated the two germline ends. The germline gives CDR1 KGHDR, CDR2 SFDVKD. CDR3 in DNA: TGTGCCACCAGTGATTGGGGGGATACGCAGTATTTT. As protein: CATSDWGDTQYF.

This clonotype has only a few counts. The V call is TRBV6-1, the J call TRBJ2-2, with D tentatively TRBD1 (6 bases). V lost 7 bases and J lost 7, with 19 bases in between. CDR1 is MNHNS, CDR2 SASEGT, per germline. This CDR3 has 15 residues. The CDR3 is CASKKTQGTNGELFF. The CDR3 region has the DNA TGTGCCAGCAAAAAAACGCAGGGGACGAACGGGGAGCTGTTTTTT.

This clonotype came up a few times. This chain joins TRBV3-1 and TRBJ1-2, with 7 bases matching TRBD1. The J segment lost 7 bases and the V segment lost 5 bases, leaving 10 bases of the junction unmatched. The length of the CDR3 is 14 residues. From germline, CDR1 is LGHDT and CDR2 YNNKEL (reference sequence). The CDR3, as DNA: TGTGCCAGCAGCGCACCGGGACAGACTGGTGGCTACACCTTC. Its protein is CASSAPGQTGGYTF. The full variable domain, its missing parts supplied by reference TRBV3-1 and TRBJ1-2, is DTAVSQTPKYLVTQMGNDKSIKCEQNLGHDTMYWYKQDSKKFLKIMFSYNNKELIINETVPNRFSPKSPDKAHLNLHINSLELGDSAVYFCASSAPGQTGGYTFGSGTRLTVV.

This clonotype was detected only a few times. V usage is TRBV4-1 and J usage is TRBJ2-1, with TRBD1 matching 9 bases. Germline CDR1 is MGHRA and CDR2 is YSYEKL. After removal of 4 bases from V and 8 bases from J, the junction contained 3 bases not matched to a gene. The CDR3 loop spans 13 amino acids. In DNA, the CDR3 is TGCGCCAGCAGCCCAGGACAGGGGTATGAGCAGTTCTTC. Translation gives CASSPGQGYEQFF.

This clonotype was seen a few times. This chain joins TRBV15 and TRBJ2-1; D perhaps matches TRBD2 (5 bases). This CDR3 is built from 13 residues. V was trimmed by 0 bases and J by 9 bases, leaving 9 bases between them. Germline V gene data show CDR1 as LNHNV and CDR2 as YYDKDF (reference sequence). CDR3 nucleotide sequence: TGTGCCACCAGCAGAGATATCGCGGGTGAGCAGTTCTTC. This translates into CATSRDIAGEQFF.

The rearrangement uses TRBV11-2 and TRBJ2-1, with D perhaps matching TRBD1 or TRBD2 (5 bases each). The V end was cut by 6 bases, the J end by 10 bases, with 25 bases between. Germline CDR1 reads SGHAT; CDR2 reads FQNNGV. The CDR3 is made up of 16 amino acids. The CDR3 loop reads CASRPRGGGLDREQFF. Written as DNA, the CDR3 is TGTGCCAGCAGACCAAGGGGTGGAGGCCTGGATAGAGAGCAGTTCTTC.

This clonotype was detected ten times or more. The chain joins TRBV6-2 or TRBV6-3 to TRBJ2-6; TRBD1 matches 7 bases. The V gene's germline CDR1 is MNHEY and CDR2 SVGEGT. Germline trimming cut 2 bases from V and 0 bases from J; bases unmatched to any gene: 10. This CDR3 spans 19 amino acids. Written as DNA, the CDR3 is TGTGCCAGCAGTTACCCAACAGGGGCGACGTTCTCTGGGGCCAACGTCCTGACTTTC. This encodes CASSYPTGATFSGANVLTF.

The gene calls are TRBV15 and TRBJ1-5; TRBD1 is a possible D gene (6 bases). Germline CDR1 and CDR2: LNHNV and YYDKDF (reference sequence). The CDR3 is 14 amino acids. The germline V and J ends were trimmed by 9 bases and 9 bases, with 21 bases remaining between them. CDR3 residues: CATAEGQITSPQHF. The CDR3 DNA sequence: TGTGCCACGGCCGAAGGACAGATTACTTCGCCCCAGCATTTT.

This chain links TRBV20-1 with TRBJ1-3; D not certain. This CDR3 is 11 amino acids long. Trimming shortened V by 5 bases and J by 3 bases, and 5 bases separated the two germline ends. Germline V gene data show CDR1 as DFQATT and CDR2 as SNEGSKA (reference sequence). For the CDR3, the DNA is TGCAGTGCTCCGGTTGGAAACACCATATATTTT. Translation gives CSAPVGNTIYF.